Sequencing of this T cell receptor (beta chain) was carried out in a study of blood T cell repertoires in COVID-19. In the study overall: Acute and convalescent COVID-19 specimens originated in the United States, Italy and Spain. Sources were T cells, B-cell-depleted T cells, or PBMCs; the material itself was cDNA or gDNA.

Data came from immunoSEQ multiplex PCR; TCRdb stores just in-frame clones and leaves some out. The sample carries 150,000 to 200,000 clones, about 86% recorded once. CDR1 and CDR2 (germline): MGHRA, YSYEKL. Unmatched junction bases numbered 9, after V lost 4 bases and J lost 0 bases. CDR3 length equals 17 residues. The chain has TRBV4-1 and TRBJ1-5; TRBD1 matches 7 bases. The clonotype originates from a man aged 25-45 years with active or convalescent COVID-19. Sequencing used peripheral blood. CDR3 sequence (DNA): TGCGCCAGCAGCCTCGTGACAGGGCCGCATAGCAATCAGCCCCAGCATTTT. Its translation is CASSLVTGPHSNQPQHF.